The entry below describes one TCR beta chain. The treatment was: oral pan-JAK inhibitor, 5-10 mg twice daily. Following RNA extraction, reverse transcription yielded cDNA that acted as the sequencing template. Only in-frame clones appear in the TCRdb table, and some are missing; sequencing was by immunoSEQ multiplex PCR. The sample carries a few hundred thousand clones, more than 55% recorded once. These data belong to a study of CD8+ T cells in alopecia areata. Germline V gene data show CDR1 as SQVTM and CDR2 as ANQGSEA. Trimming left V 6 bases short and J 3 bases short, with 11 bases between. This CDR3 is 13 amino acids long.

The sequencing used CD4+ T cells sorted from blood, collected at approximately week 44, from a patient treated with tofacitinib. The V gene is TRBV29-1, the J gene TRBJ1-4; the D is unclear. The source of this sequence is a human donor with alopecia areata. CDR3 nucleotide sequence: TGCAGCGTCCGCGGGAGGGCTAATGAAAAACTGTTTTTT. Translated: CSVRGRANEKLFF. Complete variable domain (other parts from reference TRBV29-1 and TRBJ1-4): SAVISQKPSRDICQRGTSLTIQCQVDSQVTMMFWYRQQPGQSLTLIATANQGSEATYESGFVIDKFPISRPNLTFSTLTVSNMSPEDSSIYLCSVRGRANEKLFFGSGTQLSVL.